This TCR beta chain was identified in a study of cytomegalovirus exposure and HLA in healthy donors. Study-wide results and caveats: High sensitivity and specificity were reportedly achieved when the classifier diagnosed cytomegalovirus status.

Looked up from germline, CDR1 is MNHNY and CDR2 is SVGAGI (reference sequence). The CDR3 is 16 residues long. Concerning this clone: What it recognizes is unknown.

The study ran its PCR with 60 Vbeta and 13 Jbeta primers. The method was immunoSEQ multiplex PCR; TCRdb's version includes in-frame clones alone and lacks a portion of them. The repertoire holds about 170,000 clones, with roughly 80% as singletons. This chain joins TRBV6-6 and TRBJ2-5, with D maybe TRBD1 (6 bases). The tail of the sequence fits TRBJ2-7 better, so the J call may be wrong. Material for sequencing was PBMCs. The TCR originated in a young woman in good health and CMV-seronegative. The CDR3 DNA follows: TGTGCCAGCAGTCGAACCACCGGGACACGTCTTTACGAGCAGTACTTC. As protein: CASSRTTGTRLYEQYF.